This T cell receptor beta chain was identified in a study of blood T cell repertoires in COVID-19. Assay used: immunoSEQ multiplex PCR; TCRdb lists only in-frame clones, some missing. Among some 250,000 clones listed, roughly 87% were seen once. This clone has more than one count but fewer than ten. The TCR originated in a man aged 55 to 70 who had recovered from COVID-19. The source material was peripheral blood.

This CDR3 reads CASSRQTGDNYGYTF. The CDR3 DNA is TGCGCCAGCAGCCGTCAGACAGGAGACAACTATGGCTACACCTTC. The chain employs TRBV4-1 and TRBJ1-2, with D possibly being TRBD1 (6 bases). V lost 4 bases and J 2 bases, leaving 14 bases between the germline ends. CDR3 length: 15 residues. The germline CDR1 and CDR2 sequences are MGHRA and YSYEKL.